These 5 T cell receptor beta chains came from one sample sequenced in a study of OX40 agonist ivuxolimab in advanced cancers. Libraries were prepared by immunoSEQ multiplex PCR; TCRdb keeps only in-frame clonotypes and omits some of them. The data hold about 59,000 clones, with about 87% observed a single time. The sequenced sample was CD4+ or CD8+ T cells sorted from blood, obtained in a trial of the OX40 agonist ivuxolimab. All receptors derive from an adult with an advanced solid tumor such as melanoma, head and neck, liver or kidney cancer.

This rearrangement joins TRBV19 to TRBJ2-1, with D possibly TRBD1 on 6 matching bases. CDR3 size: 14 residues. The germline V and J ends were trimmed by 4 bases and 7 bases, with 14 bases remaining between them. Per the germline V gene, CDR1 is LNHDA and CDR2 is SQIVND (reference sequence). The CDR3 nucleotides read TGTGCCAGTAGTAACCCAGGGGATAGGAATGAGCAGTTCTTC. Its translation is CASSNPGDRNEQFF.

The rearrangement joins TRBV5-1 to TRBJ2-5; 7 nucleotides match TRBD1. The J call is doubtful: the DNA matches TRBJ2-7 better. This CDR3 is built from 16 residues. Germline V gene sequence: CDR1 SGHRS, CDR2 YFSETQ. The DNA of the CDR3 is TGCGCCAGCAGCAGCCGGCCCGGGACAGCCTCCTACGAGCAGTACTTC. Translated: CASSSRPGTASYEQYF.

The rearrangement links TRBV19 to TRBJ1-5; D might be TRBD1 (6 bases). Germline CDR1 is LNHDA and CDR2 is SQIVND (reference sequence). The CDR3 has 14 residues. The V and J ends lost 7 bases and 3 bases respectively, with 13 bases between them. The DNA for the CDR3 is TGTGCCAGTACCCCGGGACAATTCAATCAGCCCCAGCATTTT. Translated: CASTPGQFNQPQHF.

The V and J genes are TRBV11-2 and TRBJ2-7, with no clear D. The V end was cut by 5 bases, the J end by 8 bases, with 19 bases between. This CDR3 spans 14 amino acids. CDR1 and CDR2 from the germline V gene are SGHAT and FQNNGV. The CDR3 sequence is CASSLQAQYMQQYF. The CDR3 DNA sequence: TGTGCCAGCAGCCTTCAGGCCCAGTACATGCAGCAGTACTTC. The whole variable domain, remainder taken from reference TRBV11-2 and TRBJ2-7, is EAGVAQSPRYKIIEKRQSVAFWCNPISGHATLYWYQQILGQGPKLLIQFQNNGVVDDSQLPKDRFSAERLKGVDSTLKIQPAKLEDSAVYLCASSLQAQYMQQYFGPGTRLTVT.

The J gene is TRBJ1-2, the V gene TRBV18; 8 bases match TRBD1. This CDR3 has 14 residues. Germline V gene data show CDR1 as KGHSH and CDR2 as LQKENI. With V trimmed by 8 bases and J by 8 bases, 13 bases remained unmatched. As DNA, the CDR3 is TGTGCCAGCACGGGACAGGAGGATTTAGGAGGCTACACCTTC. This translates into CASTGQEDLGGYTF.